The T cell receptor (beta chain) under discussion was sequenced for a study of graft-versus-host responses after intestinal transplantation. Processing of graft tissue released intraepithelial and lamina propria lymphocytes. Losses at the gene ends were 2 bases for V and 2 bases for J; bases not matched to a gene: 4. This CDR3 has 16 amino acids. Germline V gene sequence: CDR1 MNHEY, CDR2 SVGAGI. Sequencing used immunoSEQ multiplex PCR; TCRdb keeps in-frame clones, though not all of them. The data show 15,000 to 20,000 clones, about 80% seen once. Sequenced here: ileum tissue, sampled around 96 days after intestinal transplant. The source is a human patient who received an intestinal transplant, so some T cells may come from the graft donor. The gene calls are TRBV6-5 and TRBJ2-2, with 8 nucleotides matching TRBD2. CDR3 amino acids: CASSYELADNTGELFF. As DNA, the CDR3 is TGTGCCAGCAGTTACGAACTAGCGGACAACACCGGGGAGCTGTTTTTT.